Each of the 9 T cell receptor beta chains below was sequenced from the same sample in a study of T cells in localized non-small cell lung cancer. Here immunoSEQ multiplex PCR was the method, and the copy in TCRdb shows in-frame clones only, minus some. Here the sample spans approximately 49,000 clones, around three quarters being singletons. The sequencing used peripheral blood, collected before any cancer treatment. These receptors came from a man aged 35 to 69 with stage I squamous cell lung carcinoma.

The V call is TRBV5-6, the J call TRBJ1-1; D ambiguous. V was shortened by 1 base and J by 0 bases, with 13 bases between the two germline ends. The CDR3 covers 16 residues. Germline V gives CDR1 SGHDT, CDR2 YYEEEE. The CDR3 nucleotides are TGTGCCAGCAGCTTGCTGGCAGATTCAATGAACACTGAAGCTTTCTTT. Its protein is CASSLLADSMNTEAFF.

The chain carries TRBV30 and TRBJ1-3; D is possibly TRBD1 (6 bases). Trimming stripped 3 bases from V and 4 bases from J, with 10 bases between. In germline, CDR1 is GTSNPN, CDR2 SVGIG (reference sequence). This CDR3 spans 13 amino acids. The CDR3 nucleotides read TGTGCCTGGAGCAGGGGAGGGGGAAACACCATATATTTT. It codes for CAWSRGGGNTIYF.

The chain joins TRBV5-1 to TRBJ2-3, with D perhaps assigned TRBD1 or TRBD2 (5 bases each). The CDR3 is 15 residues long. Per the germline V gene, CDR1 is SGHRS and CDR2 is YFSETQ. V lost 3 bases, J lost 2 bases, and 13 bases lay in between. CDR3 residues: CASSYSGRPTDTQYF. The DNA for the CDR3 is TGCGCCAGCAGCTACTCGGGACGGCCCACAGATACGCAGTATTTT.

The V call is TRBV5-8, the J call TRBJ2-5, with TRBD1 identical over 8 bases. The CDR3 has 16 residues. V gave up 4 bases and J gave up 4 bases; unmatched junction bases: 12. The germline V gene encodes CDR1 SGHTS and CDR2 YDEGEE. CDR3 in DNA: TGTGCCAGCAGCCAGGGACAGGCCCGAGAAAGAGAGACCCAGTACTTC. Amino acid sequence: CASSQGQARERETQYF.

This clone was detected a few times. This chain links TRBV6-6 with TRBJ2-3; maybe TRBD2 (5 bases). The CDR3 contains 15 residues. Germline V gives CDR1 MNHNY, CDR2 SVGAGI (reference sequence). V was shortened by 1 base and J by 2 bases, with 10 bases between the two germline ends. CDR3 region: CASSYLPSHTDTQYF. The CDR3 nucleotides are TGTGCCAGCAGTTACTTACCTAGCCACACAGATACGCAGTATTTT.

This clone was seen only a few times. The genes are TRBV28 and TRBJ1-1; no firm D call. V lost 1 base to trimming and J lost 11 bases, with 11 bases between them. Per the germline V gene, CDR1 is MDHEN and CDR2 is SYDVKM. This CDR3 is 12 amino acids long. Here the CDR3 reads CASSLLGVGAFF. As DNA, the CDR3 is TGTGCCAGCAGTTTATTGGGTGTGGGGGCTTTCTTT.

V usage is TRBV11-2 and J usage is TRBJ2-7; possible D gene TRBD1, 6 bases. The CDR3 is made up of 14 amino acids. Trimming removed 3 bases from V and 7 bases from J, with 16 bases in between. Germline loops: CDR1 SGHAT, CDR2 FQNNGV. DNA of the CDR3: TGTGCCAGCAGCTTGGACAGTCTCACCGGGGAGCAGTACTTC. Amino acid sequence: CASSLDSLTGEQYF.

This clone was observed a single time. This chain uses TRBV7-2 with TRBJ2-7; perhaps D is TRBD1 or TRBD2 (6 bases each). Per germline, CDR1 SGHTA and CDR2 FQGNSA. V was shortened by 5 bases and J by 2 bases, with 16 bases between the two germline ends. The CDR3 totals 15 residues. The CDR3 loop is CASSPTGRSAYEQYF. In DNA, the CDR3 is TGTGCCAGCAGCCCCACAGGGAGGAGCGCCTACGAGCAGTACTTC.

The rearrangement links TRBV29-1 to TRBJ1-6, with 11 bases matching TRBD1. V lost 4 bases and J lost 10; bases outside the gene matches: 0. In germline, CDR1 is SQVTM, CDR2 ANQGSEA. The CDR3 extends over 12 amino acids. Written as DNA, the CDR3 is TGCAGCGTTGGGGACAGGGGGTCACCCCTCCACTTT. Protein: CSVGDRGSPLHF.